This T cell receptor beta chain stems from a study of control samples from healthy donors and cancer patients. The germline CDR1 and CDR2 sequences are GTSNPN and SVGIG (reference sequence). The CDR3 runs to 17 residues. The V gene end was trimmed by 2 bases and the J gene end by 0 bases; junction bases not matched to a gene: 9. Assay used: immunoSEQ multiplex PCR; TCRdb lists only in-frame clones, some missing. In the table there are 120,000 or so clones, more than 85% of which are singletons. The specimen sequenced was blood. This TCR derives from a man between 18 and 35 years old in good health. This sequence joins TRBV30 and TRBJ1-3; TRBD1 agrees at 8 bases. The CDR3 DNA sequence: TGTGCCTGGAGTATGGTCGGACAGGGCCACTCTGGAAACACCATATATTTT. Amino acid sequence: CAWSMVGQGHSGNTIYF.